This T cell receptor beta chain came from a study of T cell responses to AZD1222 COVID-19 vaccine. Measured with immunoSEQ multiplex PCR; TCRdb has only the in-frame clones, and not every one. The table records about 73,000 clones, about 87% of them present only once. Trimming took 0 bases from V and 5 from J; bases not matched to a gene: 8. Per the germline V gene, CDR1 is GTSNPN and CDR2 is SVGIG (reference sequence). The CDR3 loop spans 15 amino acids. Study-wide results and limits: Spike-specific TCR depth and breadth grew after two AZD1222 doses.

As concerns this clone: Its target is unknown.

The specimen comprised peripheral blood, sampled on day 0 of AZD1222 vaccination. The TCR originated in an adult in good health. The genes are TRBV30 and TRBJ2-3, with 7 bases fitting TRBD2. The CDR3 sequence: CAWSVLGEGLDTQYF. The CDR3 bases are TGTGCCTGGAGTGTATTGGGGGAGGGCTTAGATACGCAGTATTTT.